The sequence of this T cell receptor (beta chain) was determined in a study of naive and memory T cell subsets. Alpha and beta libraries were amplified separately from the second PCR onward. Cells stained for CD3, CD4, CD8, CD45RA, CD27 and viability were sorted into four CD45RA/CD27 subsets. Both TRBC1 and TRBC2 were covered by a beta constant-region primer of two equimolar oligonucleotides. Four rounds of PCR amplified the ligated cDNA using nested alpha and beta constant-region primers plus SP2. TCRdb re-derived calls from the UMI-ligation and nested PCR reads in MiXCR, one entry per CDR3 protein. The data show under 25,000 distinct CDR3 sequences, more than 7% seen once. Germline CDR1 and CDR2: LGHNA and YSLEER. CDR3 length: 12 residues. Trimming removed 2 bases from V and 10 bases from J, with 9 bases in between. A few counts support this clonotype. What it binds is unknown. Points from the study as a whole: From naive to CM, EM and EMRA, diversity decreased and Gini increased. Between naive and memory subsets, TCR abundance power law exponents differed.

The chain recombines TRBV4-3 with TRBJ2-1, with D perhaps matching TRBD1 (5 bases). The sequence was collected from a human donor in good health. Sequenced: central memory CD8+ T cells from blood. CDR3: CASSQTGYEQFF. CDR3 DNA sequence: TGCGCCAGCAGCCAAACAGGATACGAGCAGTTCTTC.